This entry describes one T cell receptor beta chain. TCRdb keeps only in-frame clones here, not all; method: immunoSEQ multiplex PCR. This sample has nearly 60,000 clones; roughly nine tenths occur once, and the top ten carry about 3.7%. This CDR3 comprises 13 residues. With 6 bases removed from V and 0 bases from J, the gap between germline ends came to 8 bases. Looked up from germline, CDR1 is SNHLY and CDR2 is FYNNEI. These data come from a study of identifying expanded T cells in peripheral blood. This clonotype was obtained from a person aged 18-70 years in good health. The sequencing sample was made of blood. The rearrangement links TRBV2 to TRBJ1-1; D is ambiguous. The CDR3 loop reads CASRDWMNTEAFF. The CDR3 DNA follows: TGTGCCAGCAGGGATTGGATGAACACTGAAGCTTTCTTT. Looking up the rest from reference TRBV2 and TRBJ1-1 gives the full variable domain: EPEVTQTPSHQVTQMGQEVILRCVPISNHLYFYWYRQILGQKVEFLVSFYNNEISEKSEIFDDQFSVERPDGSNFTLKIRSTKLEDSAMYFCASRDWMNTEAFFGQGTRLTVV.